Sequencing of this T cell receptor beta chain was carried out in a study of blood T cell repertoires in COVID-19 (dated by TCRdb to the early 2020s). For the study in its entirety: Collaborator samples came from the United States, Italy and Spain and covered acute and convalescent phases of COVID-19. The material from the prospective study consisted of cDNA or gDNA derived from T cells, B-cell-depleted T cells, or PBMCs. Subjects who had been exposed to COVID-19, were actively infected with it, or had recovered from it provided the deeply sampled blood TCRbeta repertoires that made up the dataset. A freely available public database, intended as a resource for researchers studying the immune response to SARS-CoV-2, is where the repertoires were released. Samples came from the ongoing ImmuneRACE study (first 160 participants) plus 1,254 subjects from 6 global collaborators. Sample metadata almost always included a de-identified subject ID, COVID-19 status, age in years and sex. Where HLA class I and class II types were available, the types were taken from metadata supplied by the sample provider, not from assay-based typing. On the study overall, not on this receptor specifically: The quantity of clinical and demographic metadata differed by source and by participant and was supplied without curation.

The collaborating institutions used their own protocols to collect whole blood in K2EDTA tubes. For TCRbeta analysis, collaborators shipped samples as frozen whole blood, isolated PBMCs, or DNA extracted from either of those sample types. A note on this clone: Its antigen is currently not known. Qualities for individual bases were not recorded, and no much larger clone is one base off.

V lost 4 bases and J lost 5 bases; the stretch between them is 18 bases long. The CDR3 spans 16 residues, from the cysteine through the phenylalanine. Left in the record is the CDR3 DNA by itself, 48 bases read in frame from the first base. For CDR1 and CDR2, the germline V gene lists LGHNT and FRNRAP. TCRbeta CDR3 regions were amplified from genomic DNA using the immunoSEQ Assay, a bias-controlled multiplex PCR. The published analysis was carried out like this. The number of nucleated cells in each sample was estimated from the amplification of reference gene primers within the assay. Sequence reads were collapsed and filtered to measure the absolute abundance of every unique TCRbeta CDR3 rearrangement. For each sample, productive Simpson clonality was calculated by taking the square root of Simpson's diversity index across productive rearrangements. Entries here come from immuneACCESS through TCRdb and include only in-frame sequences with V and J called. Some clones fail to appear in such tables; in the studies checked, an unresolved V gene covers under half of the shortfall, and the cause of the remainder is unknown. That table is the source of V, J and clone size, and D and trimming were worked out from the DNA. For this sample the table gives under 300,000 clones, of which roughly 80% were detected only once. The ten biggest clones cover roughly 4.2% of the sample.

The TCR comes from a woman aged 40 to 50 with active or convalescent COVID-19. The chain was built from TRBV12-5 and TRBJ1-3; tentative D gene TRBD1, with 6 bases matching. The sample consisted of peripheral blood. The CDR3 corresponds to CASGWTQGSGRNTIYF. In nucleotide form, the sequence is TGTGCTAGTGGTTGGACCCAGGGGTCAGGGCGAAACACCATATATTTT.